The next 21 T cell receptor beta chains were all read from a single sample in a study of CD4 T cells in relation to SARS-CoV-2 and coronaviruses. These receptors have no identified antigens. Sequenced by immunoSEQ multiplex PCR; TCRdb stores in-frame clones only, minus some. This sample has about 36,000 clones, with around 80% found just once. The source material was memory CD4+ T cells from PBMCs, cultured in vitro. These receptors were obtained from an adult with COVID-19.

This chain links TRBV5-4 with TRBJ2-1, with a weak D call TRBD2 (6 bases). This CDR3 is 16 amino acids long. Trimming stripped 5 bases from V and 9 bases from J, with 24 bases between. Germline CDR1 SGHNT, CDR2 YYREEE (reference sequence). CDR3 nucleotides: TGTGCCAGCAGTTCACAACTTTCGCGGGGATACGTTGAGCAGTTCTTC. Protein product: CASSSQLSRGYVEQFF.

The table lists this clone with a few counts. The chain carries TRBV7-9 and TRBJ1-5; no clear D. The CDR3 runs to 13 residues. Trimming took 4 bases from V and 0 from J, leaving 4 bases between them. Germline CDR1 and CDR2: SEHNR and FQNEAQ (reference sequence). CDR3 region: CASSWGSNQPQHF. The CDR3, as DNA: TGTGCCAGCAGCTGGGGTAGCAATCAGCCCCAGCATTTT.

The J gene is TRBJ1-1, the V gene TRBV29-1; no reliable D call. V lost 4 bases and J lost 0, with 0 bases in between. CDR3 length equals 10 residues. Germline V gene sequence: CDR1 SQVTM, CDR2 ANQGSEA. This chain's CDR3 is CSVVNTEAFF. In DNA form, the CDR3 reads TGCAGCGTTGTGAACACTGAAGCTTTCTTT.

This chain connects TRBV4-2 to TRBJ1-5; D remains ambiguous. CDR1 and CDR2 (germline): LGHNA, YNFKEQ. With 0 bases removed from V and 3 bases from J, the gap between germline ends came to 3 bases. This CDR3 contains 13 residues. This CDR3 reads CASSQDPNQPQHF. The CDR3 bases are TGTGCCAGCAGCCAAGATCCCAATCAGCCCCAGCATTTT.

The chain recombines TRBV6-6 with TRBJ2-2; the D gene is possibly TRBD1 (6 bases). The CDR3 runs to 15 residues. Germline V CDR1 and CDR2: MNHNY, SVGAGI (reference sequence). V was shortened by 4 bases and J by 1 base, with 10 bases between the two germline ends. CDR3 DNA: TGTGCCAGCAGTTCACCGACAGGGAACACCGGGGAGCTGTTTTTT. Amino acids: CASSSPTGNTGELFF.

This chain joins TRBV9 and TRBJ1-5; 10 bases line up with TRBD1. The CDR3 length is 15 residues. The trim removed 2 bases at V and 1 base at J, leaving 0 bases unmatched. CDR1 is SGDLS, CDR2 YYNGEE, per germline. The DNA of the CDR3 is TGTGCCAGCAGCGTGGGACAGGGGAGCAATCAGCCCCAGCATTTT. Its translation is CASSVGQGSNQPQHF. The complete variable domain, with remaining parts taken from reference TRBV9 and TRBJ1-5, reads DSGVTQTPKHLITATGQRVTLRCSPRSGDLSVYWYQQSLDQGLQFLIQYYNGEERAKGNILERFSAQQFPDLHSELNLSSLELGDSALYFCASSVGQGSNQPQHFGDGTRLSIL.

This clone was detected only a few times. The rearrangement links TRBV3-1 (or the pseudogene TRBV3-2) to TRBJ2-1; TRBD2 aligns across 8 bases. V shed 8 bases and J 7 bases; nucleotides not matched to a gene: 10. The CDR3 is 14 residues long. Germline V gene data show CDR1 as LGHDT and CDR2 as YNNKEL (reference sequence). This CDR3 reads CASGRGGGRNEQFF. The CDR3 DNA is TGTGCCAGCGGCCGGGGGGGCGGGAGGAATGAGCAGTTCTTC.

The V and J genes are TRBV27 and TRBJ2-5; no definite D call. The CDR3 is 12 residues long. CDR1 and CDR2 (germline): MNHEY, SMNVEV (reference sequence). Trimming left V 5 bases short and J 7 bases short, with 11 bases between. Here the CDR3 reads CASSGPRWTQYF. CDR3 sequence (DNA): TGTGCCAGCAGTGGACCAAGGTGGACCCAGTACTTC.

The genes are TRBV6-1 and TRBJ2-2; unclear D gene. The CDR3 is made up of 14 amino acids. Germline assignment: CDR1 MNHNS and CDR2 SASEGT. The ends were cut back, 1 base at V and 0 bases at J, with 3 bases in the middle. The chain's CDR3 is CASSEGPNTGELFF. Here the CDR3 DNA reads TGTGCCAGCAGTGAAGGACCGAACACCGGGGAGCTGTTTTTT.

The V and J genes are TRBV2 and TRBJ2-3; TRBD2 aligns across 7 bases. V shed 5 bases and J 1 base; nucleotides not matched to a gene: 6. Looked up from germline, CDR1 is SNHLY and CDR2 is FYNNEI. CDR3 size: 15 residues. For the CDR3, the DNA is TGTGCCAGCAGTCCTCGAACTAGCGGCACAGATACGCAGTATTTT. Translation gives CASSPRTSGTDTQYF.

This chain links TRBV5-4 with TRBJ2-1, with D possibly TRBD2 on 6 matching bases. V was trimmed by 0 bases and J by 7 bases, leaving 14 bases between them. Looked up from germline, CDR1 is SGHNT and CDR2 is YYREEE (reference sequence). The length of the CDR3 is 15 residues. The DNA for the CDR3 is TGTGCCAGCAGCTTGGCTCGGGAGAAGAGAAATGAGCAGTTCTTC. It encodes CASSLAREKRNEQFF.

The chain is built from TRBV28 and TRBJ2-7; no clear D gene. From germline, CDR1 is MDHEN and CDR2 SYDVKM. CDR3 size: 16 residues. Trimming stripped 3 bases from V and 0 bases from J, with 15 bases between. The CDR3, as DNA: TGTGCCAGCAGTTTGTTGCGGCGTGATCGCTCCTACGAGCAGTACTTC. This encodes CASSLLRRDRSYEQYF.

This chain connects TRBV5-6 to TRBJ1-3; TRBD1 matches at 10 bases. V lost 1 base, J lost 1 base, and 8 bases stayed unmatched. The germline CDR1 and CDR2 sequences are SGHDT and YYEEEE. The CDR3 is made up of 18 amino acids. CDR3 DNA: TGTGCCAGCAGCTTGTATTTTGGGACAGGGGCGTCTGGAAACACCATATATTTT. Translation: CASSLYFGTGASGNTIYF.

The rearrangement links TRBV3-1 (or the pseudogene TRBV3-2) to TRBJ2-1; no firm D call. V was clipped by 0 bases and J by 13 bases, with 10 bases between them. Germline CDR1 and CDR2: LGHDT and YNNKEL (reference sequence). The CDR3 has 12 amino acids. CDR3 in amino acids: CASSQEQRTQFF. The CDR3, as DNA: TGTGCCAGCAGCCAAGAGCAACGAACCCAGTTCTTC.

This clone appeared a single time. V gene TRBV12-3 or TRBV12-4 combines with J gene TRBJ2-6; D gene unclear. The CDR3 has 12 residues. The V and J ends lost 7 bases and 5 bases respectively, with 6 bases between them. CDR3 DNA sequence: TGTGCCAGCACCATCAGGGCCAACGTCCTGACTTTC. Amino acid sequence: CASTIRANVLTF.

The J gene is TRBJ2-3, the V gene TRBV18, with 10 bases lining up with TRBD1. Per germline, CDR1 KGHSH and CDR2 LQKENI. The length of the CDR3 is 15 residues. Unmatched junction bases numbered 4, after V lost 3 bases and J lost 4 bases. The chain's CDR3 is CASSPGTGEADTQYF. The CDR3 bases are TGTGCCAGCTCACCTGGGACAGGGGAAGCAGATACGCAGTATTTT.

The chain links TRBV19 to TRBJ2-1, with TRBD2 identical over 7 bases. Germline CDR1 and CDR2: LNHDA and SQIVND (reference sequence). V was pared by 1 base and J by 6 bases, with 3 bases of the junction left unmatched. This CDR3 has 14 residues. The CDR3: CASSIGTRFNEQFF. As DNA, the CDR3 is TGTGCCAGTAGTATAGGGACTAGGTTCAATGAGCAGTTCTTC.

CDR3 in amino acids: CASSESEGSDTQYF. CDR3 DNA sequence: TGCGCCAGCAGTGAGTCGGAGGGGTCAGATACGCAGTATTTT. The rearrangement joins TRBV10-2 to TRBJ2-3; the D gene is possibly TRBD2 (6 bases). Germline V lookup: CDR1 WSHSY, CDR2 SAAADI. Trimming removed 0 bases from V and 4 bases from J, with 8 bases in between. The CDR3 is 14 residues long.

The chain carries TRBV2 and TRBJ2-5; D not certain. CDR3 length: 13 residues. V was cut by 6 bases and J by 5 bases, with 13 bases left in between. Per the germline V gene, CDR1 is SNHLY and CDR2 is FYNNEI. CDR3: CASSVGPGETQYF. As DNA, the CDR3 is TGTGCCAGCAGCGTCGGACCCGGGGAGACCCAGTACTTC.

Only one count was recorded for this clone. CDR3 sequence: CASTPPGRTDTQYF. CDR3 DNA: TGTGCCAGCACCCCCCCGGGCCGAACAGATACGCAGTATTTT. The chain joins TRBV28 to TRBJ2-3; the D is unclear. This CDR3 has 14 residues. V gave up 7 bases and J gave up 3 bases, with 14 bases separating them. Germline CDR1 MDHEN, CDR2 SYDVKM.

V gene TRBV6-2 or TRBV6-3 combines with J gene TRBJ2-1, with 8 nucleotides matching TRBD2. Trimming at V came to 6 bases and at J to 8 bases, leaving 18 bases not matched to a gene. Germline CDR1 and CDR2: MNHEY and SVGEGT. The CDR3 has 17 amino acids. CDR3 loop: CASSPTLPAGVNHEQFF. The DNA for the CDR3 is TGTGCCAGCAGCCCTACCCTCCCAGCGGGAGTTAACCATGAGCAGTTCTTC.